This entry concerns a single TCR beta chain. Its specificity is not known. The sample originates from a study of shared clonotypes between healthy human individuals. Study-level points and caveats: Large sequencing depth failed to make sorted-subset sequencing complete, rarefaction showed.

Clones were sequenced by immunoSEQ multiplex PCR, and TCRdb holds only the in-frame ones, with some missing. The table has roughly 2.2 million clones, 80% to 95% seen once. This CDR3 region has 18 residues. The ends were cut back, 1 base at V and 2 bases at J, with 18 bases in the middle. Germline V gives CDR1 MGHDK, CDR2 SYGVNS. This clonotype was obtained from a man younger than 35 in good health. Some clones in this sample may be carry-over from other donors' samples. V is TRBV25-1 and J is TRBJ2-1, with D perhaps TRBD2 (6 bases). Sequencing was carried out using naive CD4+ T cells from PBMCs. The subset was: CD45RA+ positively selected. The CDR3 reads CASSESSRTGVAYNEQFF. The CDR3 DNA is TGTGCCAGCAGTGAATCTTCTAGAACGGGAGTCGCCTACAATGAGCAGTTCTTC.